The source of this T cell receptor beta chain is a study of T-cell reconstitution after alpha-beta-depleted transplantation in children. Preparation of the TCRbeta library was carried out with unique molecular identifiers. A single record per CDR3 protein comes from TCRdb applying MiXCR to the PCR reads. The table records some 250,000 distinct CDR3 sequences, about 12% of them present only once. This clonotype has at least ten counts. The CDR3 covers 14 residues. Trimming stripped 5 bases from V and 5 bases from J, with 13 bases between. The sample was PBMCs from the stem cell graft donor, taken from the stem cell graft. The V call is TRBV12-3 or TRBV12-4, the J call TRBJ1-5; no firm D call. The sequence came from a human donor who donated a stem cell graft to a child with acute lymphoblastic leukemia. CDR3 loop: CASSGMEKDQPQHF. The DNA for the CDR3 is TGTGCCAGCAGTGGGATGGAGAAGGATCAGCCCCAGCATTTT.